This T cell receptor beta chain was captured in a study of OX40 agonist ivuxolimab in advanced cancers. Method: immunoSEQ multiplex PCR; TCRdb's copy keeps in-frame clones and lacks some. The sample consists of tens of thousands of clones, 83% of them appearing once. Per the germline V gene, CDR1 is SGHKS and CDR2 is YYEKEE (reference sequence). V was clipped by 4 bases and J by 3 bases, with 17 bases between them. The length of the CDR3 is 15 residues. This chain connects TRBV5-5 to TRBJ2-7; TRBD1 might be the D (6 bases). This clonotype was sampled from an adult with an advanced solid tumor such as melanoma, head and neck, liver or kidney cancer. The sample in question was CD4+ or CD8+ T cells sorted from blood, obtained in a trial of the OX40 agonist ivuxolimab. CDR3 protein: CASSATFHRDYEQYF. The CDR3 DNA reads as TGTGCCAGCAGCGCCACATTCCACAGGGACTACGAGCAGTACTTC.